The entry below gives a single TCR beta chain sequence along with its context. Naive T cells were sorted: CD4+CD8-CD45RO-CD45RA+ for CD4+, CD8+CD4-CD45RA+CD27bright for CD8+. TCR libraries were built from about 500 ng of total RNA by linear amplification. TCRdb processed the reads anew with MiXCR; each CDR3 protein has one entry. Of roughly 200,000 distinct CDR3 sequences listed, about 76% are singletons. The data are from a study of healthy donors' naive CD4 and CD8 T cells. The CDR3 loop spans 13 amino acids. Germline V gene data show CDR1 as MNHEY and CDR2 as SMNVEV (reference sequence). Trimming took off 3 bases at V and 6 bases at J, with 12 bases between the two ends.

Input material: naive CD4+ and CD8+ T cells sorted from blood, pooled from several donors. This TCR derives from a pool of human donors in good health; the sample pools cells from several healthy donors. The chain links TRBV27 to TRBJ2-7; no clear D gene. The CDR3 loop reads CASSLFRIREQYF. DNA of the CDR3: TGTGCCAGCAGTTTGTTTCGCATCCGCGAGCAGTACTTC.